Sequencing of this T cell receptor beta chain was carried out in a study of T cell changes during pregnancy in multiple sclerosis. This table comes from immunoSEQ multiplex PCR, and its TCRdb copy is limited to in-frame clones, with some not included. The table includes about 60,000 clones, around 91% detected once. The CDR3 contains 13 residues. V was trimmed by 7 bases and J by 0 bases, leaving 10 bases between them. Germline values: CDR1 SQVTM, CDR2 ANQGSEA. The material sequenced was peripheral blood, taken in the second trimester of pregnancy. V usage is TRBV29-1 and J usage is TRBJ2-1; D unresolved. The receptor's source is a female donor in good health, enrolled as a control in a pregnancy study. DNA for the CDR3: TGCAGCGCCCATCTTAGCTCCTACAATGAGCAGTTCTTC. This gives the protein CSAHLSSYNEQFF.